Following are 15 T cell receptor beta chains from one sample sequenced in a study of blood T cells in healthy people across ages. Primed by a sample-barcoded 5' primer and a J-beta primer mix, a second PCR proceeded for about 6 to 12 cycles. TCRdb re-called the 5' RACE reads with MiXCR, one entry per CDR3 protein. The table shows over 1.5 million distinct CDR3 sequences, with about 49% occurring only once. Sequenced material: blood. These receptors were taken from a woman in her thirties or forties in good health.

This clonotype showed up just a few times. The chain links TRBV7-9 to TRBJ2-1, with D perhaps TRBD1 or TRBD2 (5 bases each). With 6 bases removed from V and 5 bases from J, the gap between germline ends came to 11 bases. The CDR3 sequence is 13 residues long. From germline, CDR1 is SEHNR and CDR2 FQNEAQ (reference sequence). CDR3 in amino acids: CASRGEFHNEQFF. The CDR3 coding sequence is TGTGCCAGCAGGGGGGAGTTTCACAATGAGCAGTTCTTC.

V gene TRBV12-3 or TRBV12-4 combines with J gene TRBJ1-2; D perhaps matches TRBD1 (5 bases). V was trimmed by 6 bases and J by 4 bases, leaving 18 bases between them. This CDR3 is built from 15 residues. The CDR3 bases are TGTGCCAGCAGGCCCGACAGCCTGGGGACCTATGGCTACACCTTC. Its protein product is CASRPDSLGTYGYTF.

This clonotype is a singleton in its sample. The CDR3 bases are TGTGCCAGCAGTTTCCCAGGGGGTAACTACGAGCAGTACTTC. As protein: CASSFPGGNYEQYF. The chain combines TRBV6-2 or TRBV6-3 with TRBJ2-5; 7 bases are a match to TRBD1. The J call may be incorrect, as the DNA end agrees better with TRBJ2-7. The CDR3 runs 14 residues. Germline V gene data show CDR1 as MNHEY and CDR2 as SVGEGT.

Concerning this clonotype itself: A much larger clonotype is one base distant, so this may be a read error. The chain employs TRBV7-2 and TRBJ2-1; D not resolved. The J call may be faulty, since TRBJ2-7 better matches the DNA end. This CDR3 has 14 residues. Germline CDR1 is SGHTA and CDR2 is FQGNSA. The CDR3 loop reads CASSLAVTSNEQYF. The CDR3 nucleotides read TGTGCCAGCAGCTTAGCGGTGACATCTAATGAGCAGTACTTC.

The chain is built from TRBV7-2 and TRBJ2-1, with no clear D. Germline V gene data show CDR1 as SGHTA and CDR2 as FQGNSA. V shed 1 base and J shed 9 bases, with 10 bases lying between them. The CDR3 runs 13 residues. CDR3 amino acids: CASSLGSRVEQFF. DNA for the CDR3: TGTGCCAGCAGCTTAGGGAGCCGCGTTGAGCAGTTCTTC.

This clonotype was observed once. The gene calls are TRBV5-1 and TRBJ2-1, with 8 bases lining up with TRBD2. This CDR3 region has 17 residues. The V gene end was trimmed by 3 bases and the J gene end by 10 bases; junction bases not matched to a gene: 18. Germline assignment: CDR1 SGHRS and CDR2 YFSETQ. The CDR3 coding sequence is TGCGCCAGCAGCTCAACCCTAGGGATAAACGAGCGGGGGGAGCAGTTCTTC. Translating it yields CASSSTLGINERGEQFF.

The gene calls are TRBV5-1 and TRBJ2-3; D is unclear. V shed 0 bases and J shed 8 bases, with 13 bases lying between them. Germline V gives CDR1 SGHRS, CDR2 YFSETQ. The CDR3 extends over 14 amino acids. The CDR3 coding sequence is TGCGCCAGCAGCTTGGACTCGGTTCCAGGTACGCAGTATTTT. It translates to CASSLDSVPGTQYF.

This clonotype appeared a few times. The chain employs TRBV6-5 and TRBJ1-5; 8 nucleotides align to TRBD1. Germline CDR1 reads MNHEY; CDR2 reads SVGAGI. The CDR3 extends over 15 amino acids. Trimming removed 5 bases from V and 0 bases from J; junction bases left unmatched: 3. The CDR3 here is CASSQGAGSNQPQHF. DNA of the CDR3: TGTGCCAGCAGTCAGGGGGCGGGTAGCAATCAGCCCCAGCATTTT.

This clonotype was found many times. The chain has TRBV7-2 and TRBJ2-7; tentative D call: TRBD2 (5 bases). Germline V CDR1 and CDR2: SGHTA, FQGNSA. The CDR3 is made up of 14 amino acids. Trimming removed 0 bases at V and 4 bases at J, with 10 bases between. The CDR3 spells CASSLAPTGYEQYF. CDR3 DNA sequence: TGTGCCAGCAGCTTAGCGCCTACGGGGTACGAGCAGTACTTC.

The table lists this clonotype with many counts. This may come from a read error, since a much larger clone is one base off. V is TRBV7-9 and J is TRBJ2-5; 7 nucleotides line up with TRBD2. V lost 4 bases, J lost 11 bases, and 13 bases stayed unmatched. This CDR3 spans 14 amino acids. CDR1 is SEHNR and CDR2 is FQNEAQ in the germline V gene (reference sequence). The DNA for the CDR3 is TGTGCCAGCAGCTCGAGCGGGGCCGACAATGAGCAGTACTTC. Protein: CASSSSGADNEQYF.

The V and J genes are TRBV4-2 and TRBJ2-5; 7 nucleotides agree with TRBD2. J was trimmed by 5 bases and V by 7 bases; bases with no gene match: 10. In germline, CDR1 is LGHNA, CDR2 YNFKEQ. This CDR3 is built from 14 residues. The CDR3 here is CASKESGLGETQYF. The CDR3 region has the DNA TGTGCCAGCAAAGAAAGCGGACTAGGGGAGACCCAGTACTTC.

The chain has TRBV7-9 and TRBJ2-3, with 8 positions matching TRBD2. CDR1 SEHNR and CDR2 FQNEAQ come from the germline V gene (reference sequence). V was pared by 5 bases and J by 6 bases, with 7 bases of the junction left unmatched. The CDR3 has 14 residues. The CDR3 DNA sequence: TGTGCCAGCAGCAGATTAGCGGGGATGGATACGCAGTATTTT. Its translation is CASSRLAGMDTQYF.

This CDR3 is CASSLYWGEAKNIQYF. CDR3 DNA: TGTGCCAGCAGTTTATATTGGGGGGAAGCCAAAAACATTCAGTACTTC. The rearrangement links TRBV27 to TRBJ2-4, with D possibly TRBD2 on 6 matching bases. Between the trimmed V and J ends, which lost 1 base and 0 bases, there was a span of 10 bases. Per the germline V gene, CDR1 is MNHEY and CDR2 is SMNVEV (reference sequence). The CDR3 is 16 residues long.

This clonotype has more than one count but fewer than ten. The rearrangement uses TRBV6-6 and TRBJ2-4; 8 bases are a match to TRBD1. Germline assignment: CDR1 MNHNY and CDR2 SVGAGI (reference sequence). Trimming at V came to 4 bases and at J to 11 bases, leaving 7 bases not matched to a gene. This CDR3 region has 13 residues. The CDR3 coding sequence is TGTGCCAGCAGTTCCGGGACAGGTTACGTTCAGTACTTC. Translation gives CASSSGTGYVQYF.

This chain connects TRBV6-2 or TRBV6-3 to TRBJ1-5; D call uncertain. There are 16 residues in the CDR3. CDR1 is MNHEY and CDR2 is SVGEGT in the germline V gene. V dropped 4 bases and J dropped 4 bases, with 17 bases sitting between them. CDR3 sequence reads: CASSLGYSEPNQPQHF. The CDR3, as DNA: TGTGCCAGCAGTTTGGGATACTCCGAACCTAATCAGCCCCAGCATTTT.